This is a list of T cell receptor beta chains from one sample in a study of Graves' ophthalmopathy and Graves' hyperthyroidism. Via MiXCR, TCRdb re-called the multiplex PCR reads, giving one row per CDR3 protein. Of about 410,000 distinct CDR3 sequences listed, approximately 20% are singletons. The specimen was peripheral blood. The receptors originated from a woman aged 18-29 years with Graves' ophthalmopathy. The CDR3 runs from the conserved cysteine through the conserved F or W. Fields, in order: V gene, clone size, D gene, J gene, CDR3 protein, CDR3 DNA. The D gene is left open where the match is weak. Size tells how often a clone was seen (once, few, many) or the class of an expanded clone, and some rows leave it out.

TRBV6-2/TRBV6-3	many	NA	TRBJ1-1	CASRTYGRGTEAFF	TGTGCCAGCAGGACGTACGGTAGGGGCACTGAAGCTTTCTTT
TRBV6-1	NA	NA	TRBJ2-5	CASSRARRGLETQYF	TGTGCCAGCAGCCGCGCGCGCCGGGGTCTGGAGACCCAGTACTTC
TRBV20-1	many	NA	TRBJ2-2	CSAGDTGELFF	TGCAGTGCCGGGGACACCGGGGAGCTGTTTTTT
TRBV20-1	many	NA	TRBJ2-5	CSAGRGAGETQYF	TGCAGTGCAGGCAGGGGGGCCGGAGAGACCCAGTACTTC
TRBV28	many	NA	TRBJ2-7	CASSFQQGRSFYEQYF	TGTGCCAGCAGTTTCCAACAGGGCCGTTCCTTCTACGAGCAGTACTTC
TRBV29-1	many	NA	TRBJ1-2	CSVDTKRGGPANYGYTF	TGCAGCGTTGACACCAAACGGGGGGGGCCTGCTAACTATGGCTACACCTTC
TRBV27	NA	TRBD2	TRBJ2-7	CASRCRPPGLATAGAYEQYF	TGTGCCAGCAGATGCCGCCCCCCGGGACTAGCGACGGCAGGGGCCTACGAGCAGTACTTC
TRBV11-2	many	NA	TRBJ2-3	CASSLGLGGTDTQYF	TGTGCCAGCAGCTTAGGGTTGGGGGGCACAGATACGCAGTATTTT
TRBV5-1	many	NA	TRBJ1-1	CASSLMGDVTEAFF	TGCGCCAGCAGCCTGATGGGAGACGTAACTGAAGCTTTCTTT
TRBV15	once	TRBD1	TRBJ2-5	CATRDRGETQYF	TGTGCCACCAGGGACAGGGGTGAGACCCAGTACTTC
TRBV7-8	NA	NA	TRBJ2-7	CASSSLSVYEQYF	TGTGCCAGCAGCTCCCTCTCGGTCTACGAGCAGTACTTC
TRBV5-1	many	NA	TRBJ2-7	CASSLGSGTGEQYF	TGCGCCAGCAGCTTGGGGTCAGGAACAGGGGAGCAGTACTTC
TRBV15	many	TRBD1	TRBJ1-5	CATSPRQGGNQPQHF	TGTGCCACCAGCCCCAGACAGGGTGGCAATCAGCCCCAGCATTTT
TRBV11-2	once	NA	TRBJ1-2	CASNSGTSGYTF	TGTGCCAGCAACTCCGGGACATCTGGCTACACCTTC
TRBV6-1	NA	NA	TRBJ2-7	CASSAGTYEQYF	TGTGCCAGCAGTGCAGGCACCTACGAGCAGTACTTC
TRBV7-2	many	NA	TRBJ2-5	CASSGQNQETQYF	TGTGCCAGCAGCGGGCAGAACCAAGAGACCCAGTACTTC
TRBV28	many	NA	TRBJ1-5	CASSLSGRGRSQPQHF	TGTGCCAGCAGTTTATCGGGCAGGGGCAGGAGTCAGCCCCAGCATTTT